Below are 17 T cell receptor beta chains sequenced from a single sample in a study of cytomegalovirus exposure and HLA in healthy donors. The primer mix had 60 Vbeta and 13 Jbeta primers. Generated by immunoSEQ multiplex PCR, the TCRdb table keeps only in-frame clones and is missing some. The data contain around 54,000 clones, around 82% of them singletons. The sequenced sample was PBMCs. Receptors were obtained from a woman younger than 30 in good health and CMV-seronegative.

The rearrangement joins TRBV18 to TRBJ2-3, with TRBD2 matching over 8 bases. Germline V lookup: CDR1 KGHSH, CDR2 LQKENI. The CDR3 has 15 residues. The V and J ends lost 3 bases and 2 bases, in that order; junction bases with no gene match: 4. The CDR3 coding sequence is TGTGCCAGCTCACCGCAGCGGGAGCACACAGATACGCAGTATTTT. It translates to CASSPQREHTDTQYF.

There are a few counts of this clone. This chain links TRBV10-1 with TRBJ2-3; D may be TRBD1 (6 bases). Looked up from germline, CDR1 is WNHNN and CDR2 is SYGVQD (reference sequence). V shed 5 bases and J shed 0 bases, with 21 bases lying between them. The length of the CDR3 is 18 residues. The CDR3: CASSKRTGPPRSTDTQYF. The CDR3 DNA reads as TGCGCCAGCAGTAAACGAACAGGGCCGCCCAGGAGCACAGATACGCAGTATTTT.

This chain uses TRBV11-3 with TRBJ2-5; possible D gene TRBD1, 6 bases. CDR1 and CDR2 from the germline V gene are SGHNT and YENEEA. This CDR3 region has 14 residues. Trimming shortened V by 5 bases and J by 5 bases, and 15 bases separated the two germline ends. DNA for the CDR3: TGTGCCAGCAGCGCTACAGGGTCCTTGGAGACCCAGTACTTC. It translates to CASSATGSLETQYF.

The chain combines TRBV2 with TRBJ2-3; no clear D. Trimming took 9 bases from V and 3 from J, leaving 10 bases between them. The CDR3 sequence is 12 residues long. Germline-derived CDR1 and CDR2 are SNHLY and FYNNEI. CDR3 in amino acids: CASNSWTDTQYF. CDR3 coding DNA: TGTGCCAGTAACTCATGGACAGATACGCAGTATTTT.

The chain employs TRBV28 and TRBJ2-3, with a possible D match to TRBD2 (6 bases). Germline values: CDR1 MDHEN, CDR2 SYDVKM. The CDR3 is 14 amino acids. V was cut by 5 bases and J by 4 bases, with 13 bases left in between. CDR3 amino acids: CASSRSGTSDTQYF. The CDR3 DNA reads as TGTGCCAGCAGTCGGTCCGGGACTTCAGATACGCAGTATTTT.

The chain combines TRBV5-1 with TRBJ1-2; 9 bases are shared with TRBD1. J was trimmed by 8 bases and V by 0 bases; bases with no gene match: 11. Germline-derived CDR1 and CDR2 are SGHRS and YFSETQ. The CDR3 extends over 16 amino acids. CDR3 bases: TGCGCCAGCAGCTTGGAACAGGGGGCAATCCCCTTCGGCTACACCTTC. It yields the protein CASSLEQGAIPFGYTF.

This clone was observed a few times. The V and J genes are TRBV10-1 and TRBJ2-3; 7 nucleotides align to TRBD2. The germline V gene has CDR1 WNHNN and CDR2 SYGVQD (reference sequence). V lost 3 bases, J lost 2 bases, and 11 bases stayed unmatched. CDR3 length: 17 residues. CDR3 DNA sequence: TGCGCCAGCAGTGAAGGCGGAGGGGAGGGGATCACAGATACGCAGTATTTT. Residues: CASSEGGGEGITDTQYF.

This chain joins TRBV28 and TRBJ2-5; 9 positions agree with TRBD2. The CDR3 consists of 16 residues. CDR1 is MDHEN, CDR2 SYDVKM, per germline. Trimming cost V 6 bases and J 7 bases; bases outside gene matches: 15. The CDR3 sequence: CASSTPPGLAEWTQYF. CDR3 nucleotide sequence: TGTGCCAGCAGCACTCCCCCGGGACTAGCTGAATGGACCCAGTACTTC.

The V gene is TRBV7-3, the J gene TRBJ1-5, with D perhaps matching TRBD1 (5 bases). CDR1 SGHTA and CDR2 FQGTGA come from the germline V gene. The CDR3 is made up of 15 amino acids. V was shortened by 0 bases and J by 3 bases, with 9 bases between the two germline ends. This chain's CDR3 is CASSLTGGTNQPQHF. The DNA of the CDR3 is TGTGCCAGCAGCTTAACGGGGGGAACCAATCAGCCCCAGCATTTT.

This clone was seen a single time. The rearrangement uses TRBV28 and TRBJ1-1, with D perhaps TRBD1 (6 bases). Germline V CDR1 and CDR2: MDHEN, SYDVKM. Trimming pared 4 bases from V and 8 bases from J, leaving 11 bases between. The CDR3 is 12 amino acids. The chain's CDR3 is CASSSPGQEAFF. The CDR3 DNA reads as TGTGCCAGCAGTTCCCCGGGACAAGAAGCTTTCTTT.

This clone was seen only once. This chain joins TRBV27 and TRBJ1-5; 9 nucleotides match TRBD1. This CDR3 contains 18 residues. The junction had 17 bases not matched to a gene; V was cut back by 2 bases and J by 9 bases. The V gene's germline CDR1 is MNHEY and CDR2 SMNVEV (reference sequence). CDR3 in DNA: TGTGCCAGCAGTTTAGGGGGGATGGGACAGGGAAAAAAACGGCCCCAGCATTTT. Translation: CASSLGGMGQGKKRPQHF.

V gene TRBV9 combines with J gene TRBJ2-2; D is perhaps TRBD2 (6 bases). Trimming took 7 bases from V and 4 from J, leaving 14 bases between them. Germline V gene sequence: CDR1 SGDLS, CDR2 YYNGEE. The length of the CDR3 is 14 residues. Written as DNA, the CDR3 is TGTGCCAGCTCCTTGGTCGGGGGCACCGGGGAGCTGTTTTTT. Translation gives CASSLVGGTGELFF.

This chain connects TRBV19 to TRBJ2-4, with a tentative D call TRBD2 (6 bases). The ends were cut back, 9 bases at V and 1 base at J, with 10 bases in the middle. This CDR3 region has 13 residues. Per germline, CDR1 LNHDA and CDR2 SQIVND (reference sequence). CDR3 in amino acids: CASLAAAKNIQYF. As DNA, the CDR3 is TGTGCCAGCTTAGCGGCTGCCAAAAACATTCAGTACTTC.

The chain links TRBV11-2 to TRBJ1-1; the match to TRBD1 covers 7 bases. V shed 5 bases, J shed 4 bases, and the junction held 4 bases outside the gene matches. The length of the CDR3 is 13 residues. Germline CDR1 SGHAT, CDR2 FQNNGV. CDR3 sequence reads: CASSPRGVTEAFF. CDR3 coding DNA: TGTGCCAGCAGCCCCAGGGGGGTCACTGAAGCTTTCTTT.

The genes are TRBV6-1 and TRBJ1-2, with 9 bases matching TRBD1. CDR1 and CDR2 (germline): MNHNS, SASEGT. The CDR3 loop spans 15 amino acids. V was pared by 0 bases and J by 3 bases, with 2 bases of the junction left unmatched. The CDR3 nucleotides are TGTGCCAGCAGTGAAGCCGACAGGGGGTACTATGGCTACACCTTC. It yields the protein CASSEADRGYYGYTF.

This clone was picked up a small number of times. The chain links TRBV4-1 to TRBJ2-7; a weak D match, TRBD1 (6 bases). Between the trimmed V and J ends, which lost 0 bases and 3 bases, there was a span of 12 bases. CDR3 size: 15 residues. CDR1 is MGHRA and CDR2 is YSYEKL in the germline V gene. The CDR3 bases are TGCGCCAGCAGCCAAGATCACAGGGCTTACTACGAGCAGTACTTC. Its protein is CASSQDHRAYYEQYF.

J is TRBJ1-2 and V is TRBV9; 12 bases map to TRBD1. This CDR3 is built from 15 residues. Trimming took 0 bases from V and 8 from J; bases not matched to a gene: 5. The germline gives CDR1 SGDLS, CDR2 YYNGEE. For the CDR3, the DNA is TGTGCCAGCAGCGTAGAGGGACAGGGGGCCGTGGGCTACACCTTC. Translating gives CASSVEGQGAVGYTF.